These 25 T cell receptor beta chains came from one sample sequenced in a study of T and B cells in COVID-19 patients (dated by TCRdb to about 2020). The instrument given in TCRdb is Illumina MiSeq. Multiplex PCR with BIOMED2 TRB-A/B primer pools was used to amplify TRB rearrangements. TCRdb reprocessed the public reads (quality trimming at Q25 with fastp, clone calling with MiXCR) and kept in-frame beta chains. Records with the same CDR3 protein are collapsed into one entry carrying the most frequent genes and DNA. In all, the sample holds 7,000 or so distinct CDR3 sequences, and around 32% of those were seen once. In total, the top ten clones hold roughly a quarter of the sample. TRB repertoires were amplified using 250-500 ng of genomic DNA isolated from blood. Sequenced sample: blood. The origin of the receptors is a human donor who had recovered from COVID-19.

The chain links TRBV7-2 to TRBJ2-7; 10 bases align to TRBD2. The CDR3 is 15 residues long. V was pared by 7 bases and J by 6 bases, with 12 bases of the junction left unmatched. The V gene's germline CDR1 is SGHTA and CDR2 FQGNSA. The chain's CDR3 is CASTQTSGLGGEQYF. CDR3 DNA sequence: TGTGCCAGCACCCAGACTAGCGGGCTGGGAGGCGAGCAGTACTTC.

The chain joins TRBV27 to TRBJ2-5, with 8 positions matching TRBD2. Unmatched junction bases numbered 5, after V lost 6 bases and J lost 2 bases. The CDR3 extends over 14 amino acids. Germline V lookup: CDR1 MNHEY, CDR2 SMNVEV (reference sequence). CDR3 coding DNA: TGTGCCAGCAGGCGGACTAGCCAACAAGAGACCCAGTACTTC. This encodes CASRRTSQQETQYF.

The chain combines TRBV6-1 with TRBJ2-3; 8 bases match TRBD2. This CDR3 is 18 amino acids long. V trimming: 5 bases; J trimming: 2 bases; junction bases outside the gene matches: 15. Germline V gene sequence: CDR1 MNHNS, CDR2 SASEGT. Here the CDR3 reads CASSPVRPSGRLTDTQYF. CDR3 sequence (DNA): TGTGCCAGCAGTCCCGTCCGCCCGAGCGGGAGACTCACAGATACGCAGTATTTT.

DNA for the CDR3: TGTGCCAGCAGCATCGGCCCAGGGGAATTTTTCTTT. Translation: CASSIGPGEFFF. V gene TRBV7-9 combines with J gene TRBJ1-1; perhaps TRBD1 as D (6 bases). The V and J ends lost 5 bases and 13 bases respectively, with 17 bases between them. Germline V gene sequence: CDR1 SEHNR, CDR2 FQNEAQ (reference sequence). The CDR3 runs to 12 residues. The full variable domain, its missing parts supplied by reference TRBV7-9 and TRBJ1-1, is DTGVSQNPRHKITKRGQNVTFRCDPISEHNRLYWYRQTLGQGPEFLTYFQNEAQLEKSRLLSDRFSAERPKGSFSTLEIQRTEQGDSAMYLCASSIGPGEFFFGQGTRLTVV.

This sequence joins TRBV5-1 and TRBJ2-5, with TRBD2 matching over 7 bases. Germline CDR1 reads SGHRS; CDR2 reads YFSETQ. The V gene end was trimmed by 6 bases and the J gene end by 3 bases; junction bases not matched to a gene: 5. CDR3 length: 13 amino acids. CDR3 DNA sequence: TGCGCCAGCACAGTTGGGGGGGAAGAGACCCAGTACTTC. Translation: CASTVGGEETQYF.

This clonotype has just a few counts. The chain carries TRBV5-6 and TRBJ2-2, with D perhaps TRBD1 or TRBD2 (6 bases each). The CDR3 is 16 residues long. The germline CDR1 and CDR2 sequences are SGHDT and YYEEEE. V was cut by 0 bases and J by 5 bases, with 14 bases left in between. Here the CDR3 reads CASSLEGGSRTGELFF. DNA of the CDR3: TGTGCCAGCAGCTTGGAGGGGGGTTCGCGGACCGGGGAGCTGTTTTTT.

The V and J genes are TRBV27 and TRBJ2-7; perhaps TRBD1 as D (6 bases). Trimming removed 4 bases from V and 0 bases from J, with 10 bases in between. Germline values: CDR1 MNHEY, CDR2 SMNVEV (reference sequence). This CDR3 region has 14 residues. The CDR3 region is CASSYGRGSYEQYV. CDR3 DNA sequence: TGTGCCAGCAGTTATGGCAGGGGCTCCTACGAGCAGTACGTC.

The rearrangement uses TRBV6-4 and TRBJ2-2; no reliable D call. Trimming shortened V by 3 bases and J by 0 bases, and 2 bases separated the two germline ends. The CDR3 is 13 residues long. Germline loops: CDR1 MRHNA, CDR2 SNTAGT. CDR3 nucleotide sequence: TGTGCCAGCAGTGAAGCGAACACCGGGGAGCTGTTTTTT. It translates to CASSEANTGELFF.

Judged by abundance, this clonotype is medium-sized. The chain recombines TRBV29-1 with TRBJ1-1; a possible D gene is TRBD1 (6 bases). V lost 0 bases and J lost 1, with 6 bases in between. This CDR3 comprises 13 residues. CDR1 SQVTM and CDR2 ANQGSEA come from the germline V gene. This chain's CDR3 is CSVEEGANTEAFF. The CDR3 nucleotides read TGCAGCGTTGAAGAGGGGGCGAACACTGAAGCTTTCTTT.

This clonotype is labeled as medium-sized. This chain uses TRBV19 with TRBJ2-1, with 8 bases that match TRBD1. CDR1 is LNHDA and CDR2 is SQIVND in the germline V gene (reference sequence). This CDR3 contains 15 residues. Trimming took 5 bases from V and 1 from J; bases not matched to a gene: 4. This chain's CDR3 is CASSLTGESYNEQFF. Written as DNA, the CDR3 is TGTGCCAGTAGTTTGACAGGGGAGTCCTACAATGAGCAGTTCTTC.

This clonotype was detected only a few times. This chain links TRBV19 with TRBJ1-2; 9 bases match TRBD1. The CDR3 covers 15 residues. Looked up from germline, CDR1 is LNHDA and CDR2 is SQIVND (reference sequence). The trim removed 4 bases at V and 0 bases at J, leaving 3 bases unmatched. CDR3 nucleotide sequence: TGTGCCAGTAGTACCCGACAGGGGGCTAACTATGGCTACACCTTC. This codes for CASSTRQGANYGYTF.

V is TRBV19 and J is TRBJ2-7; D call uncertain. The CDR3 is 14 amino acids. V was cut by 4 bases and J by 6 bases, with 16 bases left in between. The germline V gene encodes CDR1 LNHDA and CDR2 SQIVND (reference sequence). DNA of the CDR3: TGTGCCAGTAGTACCGTCCGGGCGTCGGGCGAGCAGTACTTC. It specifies CASSTVRASGEQYF.

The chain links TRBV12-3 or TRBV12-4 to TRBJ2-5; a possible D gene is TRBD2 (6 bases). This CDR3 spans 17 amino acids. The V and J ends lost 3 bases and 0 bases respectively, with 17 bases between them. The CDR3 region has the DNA TGTGCCAGCAGTTTCTTGGCGGGGCAACCCTACCAAGAGACCCAGTACTTC. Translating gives CASSFLAGQPYQETQYF.

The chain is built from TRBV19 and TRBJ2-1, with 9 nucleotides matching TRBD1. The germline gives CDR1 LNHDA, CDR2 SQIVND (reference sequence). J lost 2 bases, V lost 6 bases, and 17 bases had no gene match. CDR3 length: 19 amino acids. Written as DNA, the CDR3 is TGTGCCAGTAGCCCGAGTTATGGTTTTGGGACAGGGCCCTACAATGAGCAGTTCTTC. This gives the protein CASSPSYGFGTGPYNEQFF.

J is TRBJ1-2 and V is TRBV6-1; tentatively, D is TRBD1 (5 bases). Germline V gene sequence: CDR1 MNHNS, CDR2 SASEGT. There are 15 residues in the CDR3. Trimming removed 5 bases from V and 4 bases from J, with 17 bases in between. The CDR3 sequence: CASSPLGTARYGYTF. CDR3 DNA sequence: TGTGCCAGCAGTCCCCTTGGGACGGCCCGCTATGGCTACACCTTC.

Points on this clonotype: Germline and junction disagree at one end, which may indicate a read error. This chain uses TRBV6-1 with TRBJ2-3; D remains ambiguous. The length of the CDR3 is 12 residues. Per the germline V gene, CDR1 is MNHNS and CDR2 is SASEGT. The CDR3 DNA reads TGCGCCAGCAATATCGGGACAGATACGCAGTATTTT. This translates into CASNIGTDTQYF.

As DNA, the CDR3 is TGCGCCAGCAGCTTGGAGGGGGGACCCTACAATGAGCAGTTCTTC. Residues: CASSLEGGPYNEQFF. This chain links TRBV5-1 with TRBJ2-1; TRBD1 or TRBD2 may be the D gene (6 bases each). This CDR3 spans 15 amino acids. V lost 0 bases and J 2 bases, leaving 9 bases between the germline ends. CDR1 and CDR2 (germline): SGHRS, YFSETQ.

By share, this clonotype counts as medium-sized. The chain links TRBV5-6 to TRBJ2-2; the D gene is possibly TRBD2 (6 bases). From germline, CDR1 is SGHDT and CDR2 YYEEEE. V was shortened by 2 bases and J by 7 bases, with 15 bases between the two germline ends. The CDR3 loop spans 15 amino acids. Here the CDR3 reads CASSFPGLRIGELFF. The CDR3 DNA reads TGTGCCAGCAGCTTCCCGGGACTCCGAATCGGGGAGCTGTTTTTT.

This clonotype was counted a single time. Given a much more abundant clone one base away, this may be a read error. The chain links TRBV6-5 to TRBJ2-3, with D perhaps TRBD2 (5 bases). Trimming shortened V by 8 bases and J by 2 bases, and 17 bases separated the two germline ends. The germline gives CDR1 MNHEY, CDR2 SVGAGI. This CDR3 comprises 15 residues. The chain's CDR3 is CASARAAFDTDTQYF. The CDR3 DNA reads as TGTGCCAGCGCGAGGGCCGCTTTCGACACAGATACGCAGTATTTT.

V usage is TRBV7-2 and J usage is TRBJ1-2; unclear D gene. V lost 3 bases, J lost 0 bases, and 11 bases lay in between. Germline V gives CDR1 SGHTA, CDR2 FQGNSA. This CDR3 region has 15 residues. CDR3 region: CASSFDANTNYGYTF. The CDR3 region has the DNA TGTGCCAGCAGCTTCGATGCCAATACTAACTATGGCTACACCTTC.

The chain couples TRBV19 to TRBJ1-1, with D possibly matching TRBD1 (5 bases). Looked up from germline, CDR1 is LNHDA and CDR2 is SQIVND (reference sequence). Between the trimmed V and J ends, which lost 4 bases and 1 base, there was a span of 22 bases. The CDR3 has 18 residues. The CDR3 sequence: CASSTRGYNRGRNTEAFF. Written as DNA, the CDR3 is TGTGCCAGTAGTACTCGGGGGTACAACCGGGGCAGGAACACTGAAGCTTTCTTT. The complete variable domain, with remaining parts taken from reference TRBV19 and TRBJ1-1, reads DGGITQSPKYLFRKEGQNVTLSCEQNLNHDAMYWYRQDPGQGLRLIYYSQIVNDFQKGDIAEGYSVSREKKESFPLTVTSAQKNPTAFYLCASSTRGYNRGRNTEAFFGQGTRLTVV.

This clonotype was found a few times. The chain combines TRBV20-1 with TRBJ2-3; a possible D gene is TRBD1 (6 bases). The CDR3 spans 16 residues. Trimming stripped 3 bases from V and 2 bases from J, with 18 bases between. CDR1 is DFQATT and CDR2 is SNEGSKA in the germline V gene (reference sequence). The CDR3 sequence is CSASRRRGQHTDTQYF. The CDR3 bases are TGCAGTGCTAGTAGGAGGCGCGGACAGCACACAGATACGCAGTATTTT.

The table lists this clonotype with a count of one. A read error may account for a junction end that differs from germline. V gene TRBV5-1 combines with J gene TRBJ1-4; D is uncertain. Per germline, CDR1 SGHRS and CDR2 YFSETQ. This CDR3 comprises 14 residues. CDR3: CASSLGVRHEKLFF. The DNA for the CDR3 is TGTGCCAGCAGCTTGGGAGTCCGTCATGAAAAACTGTTTTTT.

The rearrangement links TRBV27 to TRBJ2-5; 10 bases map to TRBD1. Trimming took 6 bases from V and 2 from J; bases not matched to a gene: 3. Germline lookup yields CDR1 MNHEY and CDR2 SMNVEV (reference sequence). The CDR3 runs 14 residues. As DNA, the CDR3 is TGTGCCAGCAGCCGGGACAGGGGACAAGAGACCCAGTACTTC. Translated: CASSRDRGQETQYF.

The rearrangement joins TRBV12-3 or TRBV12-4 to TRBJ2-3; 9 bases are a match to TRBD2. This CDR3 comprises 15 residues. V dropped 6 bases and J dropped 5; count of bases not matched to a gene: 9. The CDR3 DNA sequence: TGTGCCAGCAGGGAGTGGCGGGGGGGCGTAGATACGCAGTATTTT. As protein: CASREWRGGVDTQYF.